The TCR beta chain under discussion was sequenced for a study of T cell responses to AZD1222 COVID-19 vaccine. TCRdb's copy holds only in-frame clones and misses some; the assay was immunoSEQ multiplex PCR. The table includes some 120,000 clones, 80% to 95% detected once. Findings and caveats of the study: Spike-specific TCRs gained breadth and depth after people received two AZD1222 doses. Most donors were white British and more were female, and clonal diversity was possibly underestimated. Repertoires in all cases were sampled only once the peak T cell response had passed. In the spike-specific TCR repertoire, nearly half reportedly target unmutated variant regions.

Concerning this clone itself: What it binds is unknown.

The clonotype originates from an adult in good health. Source: peripheral blood, taken on day 0 of AZD1222 vaccination.

CDR3: CSVVAGYEQYF. The CDR3 bases are TGCAGCGTTGTTGCAGGGTACGAGCAGTACTTC. The gene calls are TRBV29-1 and TRBJ2-7; weak D call: TRBD1 (5 bases). Germline CDR1 and CDR2: SQVTM and ANQGSEA. With 4 bases removed from V and 4 bases from J, the gap between germline ends came to 8 bases. The CDR3 loop spans 11 amino acids.